This T cell receptor (beta chain) was identified during a study of blood T cell repertoires in COVID-19. Whole-study context: Samples representing acute and convalescent COVID-19 were sourced from the United States, Italy and Spain. Sample material is recorded as cDNA or gDNA derived from T cells, B-cell-depleted T cells, or PBMCs.

This clone occurred a few times. Original data processing: Cell counts per sample came from amplifying reference gene primers. Repertoires were generated with immunoSEQ multiplex PCR, while TCRdb's copy carries only in-frame clones and drops some. V and J calls and clone size are those listed in that table; D and trimming were worked out from the DNA. The sample yields around 70,000 clones, roughly 74% seen once. From germline, CDR1 is MDHEN and CDR2 SYDVKM. V lost 2 bases and J lost 0, with 10 bases in between. CDR3 length: 15 residues. The chain employs TRBV28 and TRBJ1-1; tentative D call: TRBD1 (6 bases). This TCR came from a human donor in a cohort sampled during active COVID-19. What was sequenced was peripheral blood. DNA for the CDR3: TGTGCCAGCAGTTTAACGGACAGAATGAACACTGAAGCTTTCTTT. Translated, it gives CASSLTDRMNTEAFF.